This T cell receptor (beta chain) was retrieved from a study of shared clonotypes between healthy human individuals. Clones were sequenced by immunoSEQ multiplex PCR, and TCRdb holds only the in-frame ones, with some missing. The table lists about 980,000 clones, less than 85% of them singletons. Overall study findings and caveats: Only blood was sampled; tissue repertoires likely differ.

This clone was detected only a few times. Its matching antigen is unknown. The TCR comes from a man younger than 35 in good health. Sequencing used memory CD4+ T cells sorted from blood. Subset of the sample: CD45RA-negative fraction.

CDR3 nucleotides: TGTGCCAGTAGTTTGACCGGGACTATTAAGTTCTTC. It encodes CASSLTGTIKFF. The chain recombines TRBV19 with TRBJ2-1; TRBD2 agrees at 7 bases. Germline V gives CDR1 LNHDA, CDR2 SQIVND (reference sequence). V shed 5 bases and J 14 bases; nucleotides not matched to a gene: 9. The CDR3 loop spans 12 amino acids.